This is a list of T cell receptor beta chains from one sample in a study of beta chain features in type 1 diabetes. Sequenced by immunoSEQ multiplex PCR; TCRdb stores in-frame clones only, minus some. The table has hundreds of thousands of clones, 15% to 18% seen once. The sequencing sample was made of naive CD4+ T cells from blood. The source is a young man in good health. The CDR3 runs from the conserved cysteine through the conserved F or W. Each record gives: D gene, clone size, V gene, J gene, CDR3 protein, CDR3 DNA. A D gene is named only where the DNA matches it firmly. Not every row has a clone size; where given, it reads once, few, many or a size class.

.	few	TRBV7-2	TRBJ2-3	CASSLARGWGDTQYF	TGTGCCAGCAGCTTAGCGAGGGGGTGGGGAGATACGCAGTATTTT
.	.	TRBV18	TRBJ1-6	CATLGSYNSPLHF	TGTGCCACTCTTGGCTCCTATAATTCACCCCTCCACTTT
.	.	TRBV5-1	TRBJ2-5	CASSLERGERETQYF	TGCGCCAGCAGCTTGGAGAGGGGGGAACGGGAGACCCAGTACTTC
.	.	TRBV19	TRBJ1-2	CASSTTGTVYGYTF	TGTGCCAGTAGTACCACCGGGACGGTCTATGGCTACACCTTC
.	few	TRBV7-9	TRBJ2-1	CASSFSGQYNEQFF	TGTGCCAGCAGCTTTTCCGGGCAGTACAATGAGCAGTTCTTC
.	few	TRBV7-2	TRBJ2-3	CASSSRDTDTQYF	TGTGCCAGCAGCTCCCGAGACACAGATACGCAGTATTTT
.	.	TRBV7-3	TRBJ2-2	CASSPSSTITGELFF	TGTGCCAGCAGCCCCAGTTCTACTATCACCGGGGAGCTGTTTTTT
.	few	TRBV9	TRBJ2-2	CASSPPGGEAGELFF	TGTGCCAGCAGCCCTCCGGGCGGGGAGGCCGGGGAGCTGTTTTTT
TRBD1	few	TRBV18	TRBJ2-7	CASSSIITGTGPYEQYF	TGTGCCAGCTCATCAATTATTACCGGGACAGGGCCCTACGAGCAGTACTTC
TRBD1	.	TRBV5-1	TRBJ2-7	CASSSLGQGYPREQYF	TGCGCCAGCAGCTCCTTGGGACAGGGCTACCCCCGCGAGCAGTACTTC